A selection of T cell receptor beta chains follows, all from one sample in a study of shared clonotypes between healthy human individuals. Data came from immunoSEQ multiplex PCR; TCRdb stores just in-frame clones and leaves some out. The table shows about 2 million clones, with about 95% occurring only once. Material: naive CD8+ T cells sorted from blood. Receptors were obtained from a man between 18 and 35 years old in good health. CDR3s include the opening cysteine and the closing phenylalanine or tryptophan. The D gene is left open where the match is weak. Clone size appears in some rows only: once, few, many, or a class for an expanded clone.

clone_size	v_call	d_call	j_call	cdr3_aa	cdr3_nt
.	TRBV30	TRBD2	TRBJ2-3	CAWSVYTSGSRDTQYF	TGTGCCTGGAGTGTATATACTAGCGGGAGTAGGGATACGCAGTATTTT
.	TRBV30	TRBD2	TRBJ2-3	CAWSGTSGPGDTQYF	TGTGCCTGGAGCGGGACTAGCGGGCCAGGAGATACGCAGTATTTT
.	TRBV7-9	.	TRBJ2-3	CASSHRDTGTDTQYF	TGTGCCAGCAGCCATCGCGACACTGGCACAGATACGCAGTATTTT
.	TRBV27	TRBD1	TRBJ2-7	CASSVGQNTYEQYF	TGTGCCAGCAGTGTGGGACAGAACACCTACGAGCAGTACTTC
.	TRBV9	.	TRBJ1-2	CASSQDTTYTF	TGTGCCAGCAGCCAGGACACTACCTACACCTTC
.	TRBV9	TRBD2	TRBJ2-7	CASSGTSGAIPYEQYF	TGTGCCAGCAGCGGTACTAGCGGGGCGATTCCCTACGAGCAGTACTTC
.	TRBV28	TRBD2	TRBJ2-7	CASSVGGEDYEQYF	TGTGCCAGCAGCGTGGGGGGGGAGGACTACGAGCAGTACTTC
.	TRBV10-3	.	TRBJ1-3	CAISEFRGSGNTIYF	TGTGCCATCAGTGAGTTCCGGGGCTCTGGAAACACCATATATTTT
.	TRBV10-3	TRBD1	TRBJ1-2	CAISQTGTGSGYTF	TGTGCCATCAGTCAGACCGGGACAGGGAGCGGCTACACCTTC
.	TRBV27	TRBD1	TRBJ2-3	CASSLEDRRTQYF	TGTGCCAGCAGTTTAGAGGACAGGCGAACGCAGTATTTT
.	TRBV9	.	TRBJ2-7	CASSVGGNGYEQYF	TGTGCCAGCAGCGTAGGAGGGAACGGTTACGAGCAGTACTTC
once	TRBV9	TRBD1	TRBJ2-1	CASSSRTGGVGNEQFF	TGTGCCAGCAGCTCCCGGACAGGGGGCGTAGGCAATGAGCAGTTCTTC
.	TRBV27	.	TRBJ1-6	CASSLQMSSYNSPLHF	TGTGCCAGCAGTCTCCAGATGAGCTCCTATAATTCACCCCTCCACTTT
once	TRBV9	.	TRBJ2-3	CASSVLTGTDTQYF	TGTGCCAGCAGCGTTTTGACAGGCACAGATACGCAGTATTTT
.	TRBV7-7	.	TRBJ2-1	CASSLGGRGGEQFF	TGTGCTAGCAGCTTAGGGGGGAGAGGCGGTGAGCAGTTCTTC
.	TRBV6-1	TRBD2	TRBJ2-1	CASSERPSGYNEQFF	TGTGCCAGCAGTGAAAGGCCTAGCGGGTACAATGAGCAGTTCTTC
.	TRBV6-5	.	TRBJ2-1	CASSYVGQGGNEQFF	TGTGCCAGCAGTTACGTAGGACAGGGAGGGAATGAGCAGTTCTTC
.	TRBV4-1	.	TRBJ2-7	CASSQEGWLHRYAYEQYF	TGCGCCAGCAGCCAAGAGGGATGGCTACACCGCTACGCCTACGAGCAGTACTTC
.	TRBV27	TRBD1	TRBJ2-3	CASSDRGMDTQYF	TGTGCCAGCAGCGACAGGGGGATGGATACGCAGTATTTT
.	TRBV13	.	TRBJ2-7	CASSLGAPYSYEQYF	TGTGCCAGCAGCTTAGGCGCACCTTATTCCTACGAGCAGTACTTC
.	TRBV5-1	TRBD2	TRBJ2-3	CASSWTSGAYTDTQYF	TGCGCCAGCAGCTGGACTAGCGGGGCGTACACAGATACGCAGTATTTT
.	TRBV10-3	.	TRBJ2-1	CAISTAASAYNEQFF	TGTGCCATCAGTACAGCGGCGTCGGCCTACAATGAGCAGTTCTTC